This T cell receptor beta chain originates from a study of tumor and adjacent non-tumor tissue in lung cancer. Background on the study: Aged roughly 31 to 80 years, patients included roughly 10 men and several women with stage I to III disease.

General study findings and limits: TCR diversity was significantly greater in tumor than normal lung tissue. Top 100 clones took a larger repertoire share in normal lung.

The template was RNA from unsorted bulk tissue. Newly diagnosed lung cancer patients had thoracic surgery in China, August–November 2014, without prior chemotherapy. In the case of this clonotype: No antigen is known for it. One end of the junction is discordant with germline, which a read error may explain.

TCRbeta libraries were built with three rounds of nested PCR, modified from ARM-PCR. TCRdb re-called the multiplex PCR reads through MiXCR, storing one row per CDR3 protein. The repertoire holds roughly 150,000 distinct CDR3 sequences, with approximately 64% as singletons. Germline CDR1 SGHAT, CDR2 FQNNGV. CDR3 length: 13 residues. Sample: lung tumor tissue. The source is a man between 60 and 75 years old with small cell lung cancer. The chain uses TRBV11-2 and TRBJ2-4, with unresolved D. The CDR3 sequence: CDSSLEAPGIQYF. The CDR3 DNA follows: TGTGACAGCAGCTTAGAGGCACCGGGCATTCAGTACTTC.